Listed below are T cell receptor beta chains from one sample, sequenced in a study of T-cell reconstitution after alpha-beta-depleted transplantation in children. TCRdb reprocessed the PCR reads via MiXCR and lists one record per CDR3 protein. Here the sample spans 170,000 or so distinct CDR3 sequences, 6.5% to 7.5% being singletons. Sequences were derived from PBMCs from the stem cell graft donor, sampled from the stem cell graft. Receptors originate from a human donor who donated a stem cell graft to a child with Wiskott-Aldrich syndrome. CDR3s include the opening cysteine and the closing phenylalanine or tryptophan. Fields, in order: V gene, clone size, J gene, D gene, CDR3 DNA, CDR3 protein. A D gene is named only where the DNA matches it firmly. Part of the rows lack a size; the others show once, few, many or a class for expanded clones.

TRBV20-1	many	TRBJ2-7	TRBD1	TGCAGTGCTAGTCTCTCGGGACAGGGTAACGACGAGCAGTACTTC	CSASLSGQGNDEQYF
TRBV28	few	TRBJ2-5	TRBD2	TGTGCCAGCAGTCCCCGGGGAGGGATAGAGACCCAGTACTTC	CASSPRGGIETQYF
TRBV29-1	many	TRBJ1-1	TRBD1	TGCAGCGCCGCGGGACAGATGAACACTGAAGCTTTCTTT	CSAAGQMNTEAFF
TRBV5-1	-	TRBJ1-4	TRBD1	TGCGCCAGCAGCTCGGGGGGACAGGGGGCTGAAAAACTGTTTTTT	CASSSGGQGAEKLFF
TRBV24-1	many	TRBJ1-5	-	TGTGCCACCAGCCCATCAGGGTGGGATCAGCCCCAGCATTTT	CATSPSGWDQPQHF
TRBV15	many	TRBJ1-1	-	TGTGCCACCAGCCCGGGCGGGGGGGCTGAAGCTTTCTTT	CATSPGGGAEAFF
TRBV18	-	TRBJ2-3	-	TGTGTCAGCTCACCTAAGGATACGCAGTATTTT	CVSSPKDTQYF
TRBV3-1	-	TRBJ2-3	TRBD2	TGTGCCAGCAGCCAAATCCGACTAGCGGGGCTTACAGATACGCAGTATTTT	CASSQIRLAGLTDTQYF
TRBV6-1	many	TRBJ1-5	-	TGTGCCAGCAGTCCCCTCGATGGGGGCCTCTTCAATCAGCCCCAGCATTTT	CASSPLDGGLFNQPQHF
TRBV9	many	TRBJ2-1	TRBD1	TGTGCCAGCAGCGTAGACAGGGGAACCTACAATGAGCAGTTCTTC	CASSVDRGTYNEQFF
TRBV4-3	-	TRBJ2-1	TRBD2	TGCGCCAGCAGCCAAGTGGGCCTAGCGGGAGAAGAGCAGTTCTTC	CASSQVGLAGEEQFF
TRBV7-2	many	TRBJ1-2	-	TGTGCCAGCAGCTTATTTGAGGGGAACTATGGCTACACCTTC	CASSLFEGNYGYTF
TRBV24-1	many	TRBJ2-1	TRBD2	TGTGCCACCGCAGGAAACCTAGCGGGAGTATCCAACAATGAGCAGTTCTTC	CATAGNLAGVSNNEQFF
TRBV12-3/TRBV12-4	few	TRBJ2-5	-	TGTGCCAGCGGACACAGGGCCCAAGAGACCCAGTACTTC	CASGHRAQETQYF
TRBV12-3/TRBV12-4	many	TRBJ2-7	-	TGTGCCAGCAGCCAACAGGTTTACGAGCAGTACTTC	CASSQQVYEQYF
TRBV9	many	TRBJ2-1	TRBD2	TGTGCCAGCAGCGTTGAGGGACTAGCGGCTTACAATGAGCAGTTCTTC	CASSVEGLAAYNEQFF
TRBV5-1	many	TRBJ2-7	TRBD1	TGCGCCAGCAGCTTGGGGTTAGGACAGGGATACGAGCAGTACTTC	CASSLGLGQGYEQYF
TRBV6-5	many	TRBJ2-7	-	TGTGCCAGCAGTTACTCCTACAGTAGCTCCTACGAGCAGTACTTC	CASSYSYSSSYEQYF
TRBV19	many	TRBJ2-3	-	TGTGCCAGTAGTATTCTGGCGGGAAACACAGATACGCAGTATTTT	CASSILAGNTDTQYF
TRBV29-1	many	TRBJ2-2	-	TGCAGCGTTGGGAGGAACACCGGGGAGCTGTTTTTT	CSVGRNTGELFF
TRBV24-1	few	TRBJ2-2	-	TGTGCCACCAGTTCAGGTGGGGGACCGACGGCCGGGGAGCTGTTTTTT	CATSSGGGPTAGELFF
TRBV6-5	many	TRBJ1-6	-	TGTGCCAGCAGTTACGTTGCCAGGGGTGGCTCACCCCTCCACTTT	CASSYVARGGSPLHF
TRBV12-3/TRBV12-4	many	TRBJ1-1	-	TGTGCCAGCAGTTTATTACGCTACACTGAAGCTTTCTTT	CASSLLRYTEAFF
TRBV9	many	TRBJ2-1	TRBD1	TGTGCCAGCAGCGTAGGGACAGGCTCCTACAATGAGCAGTTCTTC	CASSVGTGSYNEQFF
TRBV7-9	many	TRBJ2-2	TRBD1	TGTGCCAGCAGCAGGGGACAGGACCTCACCGGGGAGCTGTTTTTT	CASSRGQDLTGELFF
TRBV13	many	TRBJ2-5	-	TGTGCCAGCAGCTTGACGGACGGTGGACAAGAGACCCAGTACTTC	CASSLTDGGQETQYF
TRBV10-2	many	TRBJ1-1	-	TGCGCCAGCAGTAATCGGGAGAAAAACACTGAAGCTTTCTTT	CASSNREKNTEAFF
TRBV7-2	-	TRBJ1-2	TRBD1	TGTGCCAGCAGCAGTCCGGACAGGGGTGGCTATGGCTACACCTTC	CASSSPDRGGYGYTF